This record looks at one T cell receptor (beta chain) sequence and its context. Its antigen remains unknown. This sample was included in a study of long-term antiretroviral therapy in people with HIV. CDR1 is SNHLY and CDR2 is FYNNEI in the germline V gene. Trimming took off 1 base at V and 8 bases at J, with 14 bases between the two ends. CDR3 length: 14 residues. Overall study findings and caveats: Possibly under older ART regimens, blood was drawn between about 2004 and 2018.

The assay used was immunoSEQ (version v3.0), run at survey level. The study targeted roughly 35,000-55,000 T-cell genomes per sample in sequencing. Using immunoSEQ multiplex PCR, the repertoire was profiled, and TCRdb retains in-frame clones only, with some absent. The sample lists roughly 28,000 clones, approximately 85% occurring once. The chain recombines TRBV2 with TRBJ1-2; D remains unclear. The material sequenced was unsorted PBMCs, taken 2.9 years after starting antiretroviral therapy. This TCR was recovered from a man aged 50 to 60 with HIV. The CDR3 DNA sequence: TGTGCCAGCAGTGAAGAGTCGAAGGGAGGGGGCTACACCTTC. Protein: CASSEESKGGGYTF.